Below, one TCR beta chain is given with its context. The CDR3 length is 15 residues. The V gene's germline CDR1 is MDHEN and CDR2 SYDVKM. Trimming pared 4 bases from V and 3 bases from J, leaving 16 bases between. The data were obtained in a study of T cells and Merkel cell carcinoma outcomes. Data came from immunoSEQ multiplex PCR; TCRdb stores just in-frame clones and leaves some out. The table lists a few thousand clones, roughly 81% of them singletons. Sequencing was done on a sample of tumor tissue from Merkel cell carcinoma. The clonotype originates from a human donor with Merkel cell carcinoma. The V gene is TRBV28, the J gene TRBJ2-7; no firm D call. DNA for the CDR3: TGTGCCAGCAGTTGGAGTAGGGTCGTTATCTACGAGCAGTACTTC. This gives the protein CASSWSRVVIYEQYF.